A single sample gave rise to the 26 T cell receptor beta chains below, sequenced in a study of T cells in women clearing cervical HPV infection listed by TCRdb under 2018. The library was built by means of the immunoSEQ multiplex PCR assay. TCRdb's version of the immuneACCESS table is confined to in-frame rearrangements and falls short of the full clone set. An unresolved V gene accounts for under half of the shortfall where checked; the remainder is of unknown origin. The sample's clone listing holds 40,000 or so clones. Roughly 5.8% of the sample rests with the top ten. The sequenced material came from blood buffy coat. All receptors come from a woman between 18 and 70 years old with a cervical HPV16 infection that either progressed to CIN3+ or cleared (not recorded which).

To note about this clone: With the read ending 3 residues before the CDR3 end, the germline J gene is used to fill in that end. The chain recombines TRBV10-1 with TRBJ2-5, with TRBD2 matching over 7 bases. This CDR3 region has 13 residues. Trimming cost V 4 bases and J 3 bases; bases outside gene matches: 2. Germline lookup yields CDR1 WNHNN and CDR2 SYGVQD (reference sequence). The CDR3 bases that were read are TGCGCCAGCAGTGCTAGCGGTGAAGAGACC. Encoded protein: CASSASGEET. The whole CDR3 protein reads CASSASGEETQYF.

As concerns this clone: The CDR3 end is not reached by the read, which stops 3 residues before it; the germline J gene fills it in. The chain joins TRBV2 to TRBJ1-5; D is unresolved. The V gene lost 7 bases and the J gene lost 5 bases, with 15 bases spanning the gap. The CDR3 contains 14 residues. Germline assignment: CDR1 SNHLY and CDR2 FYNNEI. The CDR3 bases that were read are TGTGCCAGCAAAGAGGAACGGGGTCATCAGCCC. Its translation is CASKEERGHQP. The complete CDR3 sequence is CASKEERGHQPQHF. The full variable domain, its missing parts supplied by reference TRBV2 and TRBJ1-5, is EPEVTQTPSHQVTQMGQEVILRCVPISNHLYFYWYRQILGQKVEFLVSFYNNEISEKSEIFDDQFSVERPDGSNFTLKIRSTKLEDSAMYFCASKEERGHQPQHFGDGTRLSIL.

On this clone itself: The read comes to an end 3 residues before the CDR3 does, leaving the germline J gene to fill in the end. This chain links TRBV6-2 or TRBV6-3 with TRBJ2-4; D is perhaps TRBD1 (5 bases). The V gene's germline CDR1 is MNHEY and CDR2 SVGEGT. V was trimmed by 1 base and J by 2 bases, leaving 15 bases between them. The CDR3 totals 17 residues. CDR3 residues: CASSYLPPGAPKNIQYF. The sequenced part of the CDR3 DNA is TGTGCCAGCAGTTACTTGCCCCCTGGGGCTCCCAAAAACATT.

CDR3 bases read: TGTGCCAGCAGCCATAACACCGGGGAG. Translating it yields CASSHNTGE. The CDR3 as a whole reads CASSHNTGELFF. The rearrangement uses TRBV5-4 and TRBJ2-2, with D uncertain. The sequence runs out 3 residues before the end of the CDR3; the remainder is reconstructed from the germline J gene. This CDR3 comprises 12 residues. Germline V gene lookup returns CDR1 SGHNT and CDR2 YYREEE (reference sequence). Trimming left V 4 bases short and J 2 bases short, with 3 bases between.

CDR3 sequence: CASRLQGVGQPQYF. CDR3 bases read: TGTGCCAGCAGACTACAGGGGGTAGGTCAGCCG. The chain couples TRBV2 to TRBJ2-3; TRBD1 agrees at 8 bases. The sequence runs out 3 residues before the end of the CDR3; the remainder is reconstructed from the germline J gene. The CDR3 extends over 14 amino acids. CDR1 and CDR2 (germline): SNHLY, FYNNEI. The whole variable domain, remainder taken from reference TRBV2 and TRBJ2-3, is EPEVTQTPSHQVTQMGQEVILRCVPISNHLYFYWYRQILGQKVEFLVSFYNNEISEKSEIFDDQFSVERPDGSNFTLKIRSTKLEDSAMYFCASRLQGVGQPQYFGPGTRLTVL.

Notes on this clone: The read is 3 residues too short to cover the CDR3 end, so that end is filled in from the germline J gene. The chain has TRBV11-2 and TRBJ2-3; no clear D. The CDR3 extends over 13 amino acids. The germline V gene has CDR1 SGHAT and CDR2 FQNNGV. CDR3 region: CASSLGPGQPQYF. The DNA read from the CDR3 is TGTGCCAGCAGCTTGGGCCCCGGCCAGCCG.

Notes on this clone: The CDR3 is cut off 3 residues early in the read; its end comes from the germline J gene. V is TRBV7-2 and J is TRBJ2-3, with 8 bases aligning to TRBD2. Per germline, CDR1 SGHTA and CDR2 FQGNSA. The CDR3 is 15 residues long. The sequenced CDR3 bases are TGTGCCAGCAGTCCCTCGACTAGCGACCAAGAGACG. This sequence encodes CASSPSTSDQET. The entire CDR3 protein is CASSPSTSDQETQYF.

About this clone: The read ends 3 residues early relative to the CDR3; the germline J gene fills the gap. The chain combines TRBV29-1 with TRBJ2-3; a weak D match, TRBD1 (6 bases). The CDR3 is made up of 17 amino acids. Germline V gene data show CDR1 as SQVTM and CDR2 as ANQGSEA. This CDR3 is CSVELPGQKTYQETQYF. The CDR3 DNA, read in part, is TGCAGCGTTGAGCTGCCGGGACAAAAAACATATCAAGAGACG.

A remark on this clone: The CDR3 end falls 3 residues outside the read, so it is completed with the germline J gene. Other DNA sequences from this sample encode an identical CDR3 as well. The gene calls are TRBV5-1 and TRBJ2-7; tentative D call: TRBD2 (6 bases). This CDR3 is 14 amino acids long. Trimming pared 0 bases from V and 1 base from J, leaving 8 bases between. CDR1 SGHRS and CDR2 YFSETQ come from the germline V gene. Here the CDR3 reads CASSLVAGSYEQYF. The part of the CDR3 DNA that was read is TGCGCCAGCAGCTTGGTGGCGGGGTCCTACGAG. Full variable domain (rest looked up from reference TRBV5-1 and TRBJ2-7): KAGVTQTPRYLIKTRGQQVTLSCSPISGHRSVSWYQQTPGQGLQFLFEYFSETQRNKGNFPGRFSGRQFSNSRSEMNVSTLELGDSALYLCASSLVAGSYEQYFGPGTRLTVT.

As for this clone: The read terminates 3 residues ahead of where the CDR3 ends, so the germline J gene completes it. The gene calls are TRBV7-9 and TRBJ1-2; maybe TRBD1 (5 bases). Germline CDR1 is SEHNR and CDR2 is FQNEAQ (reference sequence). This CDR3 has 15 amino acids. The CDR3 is CASSLGAGLNNDYTF. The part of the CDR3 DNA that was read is TGTGCCAGCAGCTTAGGGGCGGGACTTAACAATGAC.

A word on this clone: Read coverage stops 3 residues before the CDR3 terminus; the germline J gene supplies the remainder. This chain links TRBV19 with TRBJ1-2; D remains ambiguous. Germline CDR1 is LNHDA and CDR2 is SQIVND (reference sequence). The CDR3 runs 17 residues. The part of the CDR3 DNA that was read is TGTGCCAGTACCTCATTAGCGGGAGAACTTAAATACAATGAC. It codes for CASTSLAGELKYND. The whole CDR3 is CASTSLAGELKYNDYTF.

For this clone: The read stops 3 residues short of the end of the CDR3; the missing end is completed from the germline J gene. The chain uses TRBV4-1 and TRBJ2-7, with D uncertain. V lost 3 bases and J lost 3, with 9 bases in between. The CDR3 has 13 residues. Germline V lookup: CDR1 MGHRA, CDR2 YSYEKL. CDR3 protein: CASSHTPGYEQYF. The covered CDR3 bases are TGCGCCAGCAGCCACACGCCCGGCTACGAG.

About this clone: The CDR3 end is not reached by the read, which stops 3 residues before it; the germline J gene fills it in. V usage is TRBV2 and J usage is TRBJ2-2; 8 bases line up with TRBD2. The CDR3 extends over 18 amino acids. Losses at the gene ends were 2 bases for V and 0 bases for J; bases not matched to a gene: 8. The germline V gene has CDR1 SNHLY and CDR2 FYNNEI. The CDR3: CASSESGLAAANTGELFF. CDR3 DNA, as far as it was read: TGTGCCAGCAGTGAATCCGGACTAGCTGCAGCGAACACCGGGGAG. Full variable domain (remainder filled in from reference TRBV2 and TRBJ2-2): EPEVTQTPSHQVTQMGQEVILRCVPISNHLYFYWYRQILGQKVEFLVSFYNNEISEKSEIFDDQFSVERPDGSNFTLKIRSTKLEDSAMYFCASSESGLAAANTGELFFGEGSRLTVL.

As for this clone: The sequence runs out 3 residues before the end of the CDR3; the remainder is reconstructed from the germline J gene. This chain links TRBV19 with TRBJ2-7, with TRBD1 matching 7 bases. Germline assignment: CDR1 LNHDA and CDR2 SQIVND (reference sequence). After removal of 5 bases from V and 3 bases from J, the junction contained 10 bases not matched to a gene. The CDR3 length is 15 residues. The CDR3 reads CASSSLTGDLYEQYF. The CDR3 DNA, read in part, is TGTGCCAGTAGTTCACTTACAGGGGACCTCTACGAG.

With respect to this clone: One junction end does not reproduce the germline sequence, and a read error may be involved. This chain's CDR3 is CASSSVAGVLDEQFF. The part of the CDR3 DNA that was read is TGTGCTAGCAGCTCCGTAGCGGGAGTACTGGATGAG. The V gene is TRBV7-7, the J gene TRBJ2-1; 9 bases fit TRBD2. Read sequence stops 3 residues before the CDR3 end, and the germline J gene provides the missing end. The CDR3 is 15 amino acids. CDR1 and CDR2 (germline): SSHAT, FNYEAQ (reference sequence).

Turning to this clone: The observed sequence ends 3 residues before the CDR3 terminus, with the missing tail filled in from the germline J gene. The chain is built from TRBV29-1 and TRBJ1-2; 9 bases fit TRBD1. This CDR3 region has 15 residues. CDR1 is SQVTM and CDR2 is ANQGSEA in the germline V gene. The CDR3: CSVAYSRDRAGGYTF. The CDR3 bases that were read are TGCAGCGTGGCCTATTCAAGGGACAGGGCTGGAGGC. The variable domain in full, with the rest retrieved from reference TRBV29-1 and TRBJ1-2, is SAVISQKPSRDICQRGTSLTIQCQVDSQVTMMFWYRQQPGQSLTLIATANQGSEATYESGFVIDKFPISRPNLTFSTLTVSNMSPEDSSIYLCSVAYSRDRAGGYTFGSGTRLTVV.

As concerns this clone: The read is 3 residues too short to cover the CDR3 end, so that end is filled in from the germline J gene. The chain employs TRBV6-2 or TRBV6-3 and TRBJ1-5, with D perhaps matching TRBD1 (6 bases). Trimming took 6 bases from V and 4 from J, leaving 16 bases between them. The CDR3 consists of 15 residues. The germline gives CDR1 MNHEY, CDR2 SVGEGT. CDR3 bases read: TGTGCCAGCAGCCCCGAGGGGGGGCCTAATCAGCCC. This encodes CASSPEGGPNQP. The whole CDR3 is CASSPEGGPNQPQHF.

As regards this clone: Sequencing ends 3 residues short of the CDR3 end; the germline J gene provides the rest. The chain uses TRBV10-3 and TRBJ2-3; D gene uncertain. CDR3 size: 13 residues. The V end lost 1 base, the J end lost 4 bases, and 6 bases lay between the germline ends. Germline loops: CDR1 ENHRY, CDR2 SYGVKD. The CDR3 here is CAISEFISDTQYF. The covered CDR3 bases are TGTGCCATCAGTGAGTTTATTTCAGATACG.

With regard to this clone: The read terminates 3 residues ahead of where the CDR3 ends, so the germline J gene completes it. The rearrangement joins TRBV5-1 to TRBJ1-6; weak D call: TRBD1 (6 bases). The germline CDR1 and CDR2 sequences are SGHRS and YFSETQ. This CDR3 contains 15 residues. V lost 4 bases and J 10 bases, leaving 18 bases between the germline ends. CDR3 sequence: CASSPQQGLGSPLHF. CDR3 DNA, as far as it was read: TGCGCCAGCAGCCCGCAGCAGGGGTTAGGATCACCC.

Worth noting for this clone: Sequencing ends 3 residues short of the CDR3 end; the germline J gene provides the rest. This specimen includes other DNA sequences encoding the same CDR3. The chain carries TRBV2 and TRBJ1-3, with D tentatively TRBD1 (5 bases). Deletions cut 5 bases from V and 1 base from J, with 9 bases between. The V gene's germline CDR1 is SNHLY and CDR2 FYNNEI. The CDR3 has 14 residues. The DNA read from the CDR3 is TGTGCCAGCAGTTCACAGGTATCTGGAAACACC. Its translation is CASSSQVSGNT. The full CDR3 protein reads CASSSQVSGNTIYF.

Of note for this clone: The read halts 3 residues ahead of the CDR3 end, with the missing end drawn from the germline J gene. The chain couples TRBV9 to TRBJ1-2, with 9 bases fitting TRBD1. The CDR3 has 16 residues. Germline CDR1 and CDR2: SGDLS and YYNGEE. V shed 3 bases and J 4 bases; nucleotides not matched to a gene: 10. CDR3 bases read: TGTGCCAGCAGCGCTTTAAACAGGGGGCTGGGCTATGGC. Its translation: CASSALNRGLGYG. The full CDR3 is CASSALNRGLGYGYTF.

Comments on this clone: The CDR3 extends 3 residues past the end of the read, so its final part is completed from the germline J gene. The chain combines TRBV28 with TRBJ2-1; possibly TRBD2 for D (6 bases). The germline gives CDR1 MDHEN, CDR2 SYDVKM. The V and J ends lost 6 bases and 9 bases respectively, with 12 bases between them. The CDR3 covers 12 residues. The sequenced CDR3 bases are TGTGCCAGCAGAATGGCGGGGCCTGAG. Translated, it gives CASRMAGPE. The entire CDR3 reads CASRMAGPEQFF.

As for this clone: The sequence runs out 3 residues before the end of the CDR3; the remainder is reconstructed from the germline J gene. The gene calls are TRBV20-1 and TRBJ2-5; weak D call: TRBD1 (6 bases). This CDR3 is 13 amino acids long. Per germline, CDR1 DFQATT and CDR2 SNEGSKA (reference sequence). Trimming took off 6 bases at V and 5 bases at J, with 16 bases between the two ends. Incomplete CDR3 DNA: TGCAGTGCGCCTACAGGGAACTGGGAGACC. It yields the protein CSAPTGNWET. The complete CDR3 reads CSAPTGNWETQYF.

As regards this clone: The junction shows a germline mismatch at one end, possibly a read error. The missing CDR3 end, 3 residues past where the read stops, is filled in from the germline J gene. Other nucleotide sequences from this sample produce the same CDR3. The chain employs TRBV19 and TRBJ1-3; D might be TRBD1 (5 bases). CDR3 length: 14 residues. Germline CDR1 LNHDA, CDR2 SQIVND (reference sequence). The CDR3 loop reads CASSMARVGNTIYF. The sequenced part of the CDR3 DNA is TGTGCCAGTAGTATGGCCAGGGTTGGAAACACT.

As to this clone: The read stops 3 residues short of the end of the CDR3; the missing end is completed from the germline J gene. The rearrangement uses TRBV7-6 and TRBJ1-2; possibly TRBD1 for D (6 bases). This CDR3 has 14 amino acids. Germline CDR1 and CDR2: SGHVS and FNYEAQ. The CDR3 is CASSPRTATHDYTF. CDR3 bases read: TGTGCCAGCAGCCCCAGGACAGCCACACACGAC.

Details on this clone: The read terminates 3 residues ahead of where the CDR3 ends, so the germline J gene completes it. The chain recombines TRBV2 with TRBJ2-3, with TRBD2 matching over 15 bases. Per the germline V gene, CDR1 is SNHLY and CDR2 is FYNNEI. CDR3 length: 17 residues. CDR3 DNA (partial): TGTGCCAGCAGTGCCGGACTAGCGGGAGGGTCAGGGGGCACG. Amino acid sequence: CASSAGLAGGSGGT. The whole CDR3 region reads CASSAGLAGGSGGTQYF.